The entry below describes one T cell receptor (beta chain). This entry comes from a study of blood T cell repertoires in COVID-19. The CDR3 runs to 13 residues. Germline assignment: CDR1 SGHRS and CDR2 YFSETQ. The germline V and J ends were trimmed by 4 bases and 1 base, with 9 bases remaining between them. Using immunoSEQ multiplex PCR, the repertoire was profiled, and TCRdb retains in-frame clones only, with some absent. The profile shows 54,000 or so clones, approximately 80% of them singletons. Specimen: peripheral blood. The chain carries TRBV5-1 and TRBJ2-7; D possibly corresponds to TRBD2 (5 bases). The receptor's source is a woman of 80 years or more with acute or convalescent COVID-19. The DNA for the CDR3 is TGCGCCAGCAGCCCGGGAAAATCCTACGAGCAGTACTTC. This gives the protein CASSPGKSYEQYF.